This T cell receptor (beta chain) was identified during a study of CD8 T cells in Susac syndrome. The germline V and J ends were trimmed by 6 bases and 0 bases, with 8 bases remaining between them. The CDR3 is 14 amino acids. CDR1 and CDR2 from the germline V gene are SNHLY and FYNNEI. Reverse transcription of about 0.45 to 1 ug RNA was carried out with random hexamers. TCRdb ran MiXCR on the immunoSEQ multiplex PCR reads and lists one entry per CDR3 protein. The sample has approximately 140,000 distinct CDR3 sequences; 75% to 90% are singletons. This chain uses TRBV2 with TRBJ1-4, with D perhaps TRBD1 (5 bases). The clonotype originates from a human donor with multiple sclerosis. Material for sequencing was CD8+ T cells from PBMCs. CDR3 bases: TGTGCCAGCAGAGACAGCGCAACTAATGAAAAACTGTTTTTT. Its translation is CASRDSATNEKLFF.